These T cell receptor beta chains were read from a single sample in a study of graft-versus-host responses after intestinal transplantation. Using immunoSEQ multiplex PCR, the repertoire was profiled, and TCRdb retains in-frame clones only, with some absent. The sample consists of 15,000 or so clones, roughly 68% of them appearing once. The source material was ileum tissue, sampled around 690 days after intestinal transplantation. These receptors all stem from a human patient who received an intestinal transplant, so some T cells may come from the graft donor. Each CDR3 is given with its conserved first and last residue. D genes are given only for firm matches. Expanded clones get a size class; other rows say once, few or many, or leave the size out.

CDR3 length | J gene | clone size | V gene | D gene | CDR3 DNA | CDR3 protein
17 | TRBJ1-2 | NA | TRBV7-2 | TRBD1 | TGTGCCAGCAGCTTAGTGCTGTACAGGGGCTCTAACTATGGCTACACCTTC | CASSLVLYRGSNYGYTF
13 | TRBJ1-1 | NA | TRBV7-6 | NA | TGTGCCAGCAGCTTAGCGCGAGGGGGAGAGGCTTTCTTT | CASSLARGGEAFF
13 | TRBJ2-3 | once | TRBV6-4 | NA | TGTGCCAGCAGTGAAAGGGGCACAGATACGCAGTATTTT | CASSERGTDTQYF
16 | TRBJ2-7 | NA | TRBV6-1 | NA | TGTGCCAGCAGTGGGGGTAAAAGGGGGTGGTCCTACGAGCAGTACTTC | CASSGGKRGWSYEQYF
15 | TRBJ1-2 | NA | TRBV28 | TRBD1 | TGTGCCAGCAGTCTGACAGGGGTCAGGGGCTATGGCTACACCTTC | CASSLTGVRGYGYTF
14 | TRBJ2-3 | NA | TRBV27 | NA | TGTGCCAGCAGTTTAAGGACCTTCACAGATACGCAGTATTTT | CASSLRTFTDTQYF
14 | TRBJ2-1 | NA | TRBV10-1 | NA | TGCGCCAGCAGTGAGGCAGGGGAAAGGAATGAGCAGTTCTTC | CASSEAGERNEQFF
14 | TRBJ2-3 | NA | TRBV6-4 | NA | TGTGCCAGCAGTGAAGGCCCTAGCACAGATACGCAGTATTTT | CASSEGPSTDTQYF
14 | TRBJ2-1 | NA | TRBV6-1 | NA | TGTGCCAGCAGCCGGGACTTAGCGCACAATGAGCAGTTCTTC | CASSRDLAHNEQFF
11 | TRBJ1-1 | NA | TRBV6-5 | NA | TGTGCCAGCAGCCAGGGAAATATGGCTTTCTTT | CASSQGNMAFF
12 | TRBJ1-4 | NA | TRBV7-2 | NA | TGTGCCAGCAGCCAGCCAAATGAAAAACTGTTTTTT | CASSQPNEKLFF
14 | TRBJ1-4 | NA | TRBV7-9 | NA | TGTGCCAGCAGCTTAGGAACTCCTAATGAAAAACTGTTTTTT | CASSLGTPNEKLFF
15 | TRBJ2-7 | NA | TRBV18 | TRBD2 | TGTGCCAGCTCACCACCGAGCGGGAGATCCTACGAGCAGTACTTC | CASSPPSGRSYEQYF
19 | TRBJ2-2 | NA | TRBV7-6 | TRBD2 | TGTGCCAGCAGCTCCCACCAGGTAGCGGGGATCACGAACACCGGGGAGCTGTTTTTT | CASSSHQVAGITNTGELFF
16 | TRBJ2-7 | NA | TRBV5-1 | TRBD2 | TGCGCCAGCAGCTTAAGACTAGCGGGAGAGGCCTACGAGCAGTACTTC | CASSLRLAGEAYEQYF
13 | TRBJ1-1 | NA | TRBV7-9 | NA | TGTGCCAGCAGCTTAGGCCAGGAAGACAGTGCTTTCTTT | CASSLGQEDSAFF
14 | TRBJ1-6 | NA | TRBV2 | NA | TGTGCCAGCAGTGAAGGACAGAGGAGTTCACCCCTCCACTTT | CASSEGQRSSPLHF
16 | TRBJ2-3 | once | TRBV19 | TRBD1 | TGTGCCAGTAGTCTTGGACAGGGGCGCGGCACAGATACGCAGTATTTT | CASSLGQGRGTDTQYF
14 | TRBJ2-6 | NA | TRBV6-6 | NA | TGTGCCAGCAGACAGAGCTCTGGGGCCAACGTCCTGACTTTC | CASRQSSGANVLTF
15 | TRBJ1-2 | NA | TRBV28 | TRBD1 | TGTGCCAGCAGTCCAACCCGACAGGGGGCGAAAGGCTACACCTTC | CASSPTRQGAKGYTF
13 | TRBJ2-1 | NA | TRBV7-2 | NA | TGTGCCAGCAGCCGGGGCCCCTTACAAGAGCAGTTCTTC | CASSRGPLQEQFF
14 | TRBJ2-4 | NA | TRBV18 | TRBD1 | TGTGCCAGCTCAGAGACCAGGGGGCGGAACATTCAGTACTTC | CASSETRGRNIQYF
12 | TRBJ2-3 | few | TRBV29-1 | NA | TGCAGCGTTGAAGGGTCGACAGATACGCAGTATTTT | CSVEGSTDTQYF
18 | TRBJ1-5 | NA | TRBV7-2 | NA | TGTGCCAGCAGCTTAGTAGGGGACGGGGACCCTAGCAATCAGCCCCAGCATTTT | CASSLVGDGDPSNQPQHF
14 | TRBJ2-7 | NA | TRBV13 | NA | TGTGCCAGCAGCCGACCGACATCTTCCTACGAGCAGTACTTC | CASSRPTSSYEQYF
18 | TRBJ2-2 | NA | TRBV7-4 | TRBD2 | TGTGCCAGCAGCTTCACGCCTAGCGGGAGCCTGAACACCGGGGAGCTGTTTTTT | CASSFTPSGSLNTGELFF
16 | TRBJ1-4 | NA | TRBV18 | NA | TGTGCCAGCTCAGCGCAAGGCCCTGCAACTAATGAAAAACTGTTTTTT | CASSAQGPATNEKLFF
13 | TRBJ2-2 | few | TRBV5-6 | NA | TGTGCCAGCAGCCCCGTGAACACCGGGGAGCTGTTTTTT | CASSPVNTGELFF
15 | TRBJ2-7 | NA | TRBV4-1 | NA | TGCGCCAGCAGCCCCTCACAGGTGAATGTCTACGAGCAGTACTTC | CASSPSQVNVYEQYF
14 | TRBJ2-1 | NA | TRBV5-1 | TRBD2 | TGCGCCAGCAGAAGCGGGGGGACCTACAATGAGCAGTTCTTC | CASRSGGTYNEQFF
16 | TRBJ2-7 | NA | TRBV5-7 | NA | TGTGCCAGCAGCCGACGATTACAGGGAAAGGACTACGAGCAGTACTTC | CASSRRLQGKDYEQYF
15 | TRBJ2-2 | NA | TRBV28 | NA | TGTGCCAGCAGTTTCCAGGACACCTACACCGGGGAGCTGTTTTTT | CASSFQDTYTGELFF
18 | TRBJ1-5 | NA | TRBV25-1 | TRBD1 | TGTGCCAGCAGTCAAAAGGGGGACAGGGATTATAGCAATCAGCCCCAGCATTTT | CASSQKGDRDYSNQPQHF
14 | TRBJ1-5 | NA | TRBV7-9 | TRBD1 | TGTGCCAGCAGCACCGGGACAGCCAATCAGCCCCAGCATTTT | CASSTGTANQPQHF
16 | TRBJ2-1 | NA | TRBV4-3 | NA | TGCGCCAGCAGCCAAGATCCGAACGTGCCCTACAATGAGCAGTTCTTC | CASSQDPNVPYNEQFF
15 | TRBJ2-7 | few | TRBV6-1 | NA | TGTGCCAGCAGGCCGGGACAAGGGGGGTCCTACGAGCAGTACTTC | CASRPGQGGSYEQYF
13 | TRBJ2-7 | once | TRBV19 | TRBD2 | TGTGCCAGTAGTATCCGTAGCGGGAATAAGCAGTACTTC | CASSIRSGNKQYF
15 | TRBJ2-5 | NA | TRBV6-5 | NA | TGTGCCAGCTGGGGGCCTACCAACGCAAGGCGGACCCAGTACTTC | CASWGPTNARRTQYF
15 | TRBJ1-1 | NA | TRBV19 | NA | TGTGCCAGTAGCAGACGACAGATAATGAACACTGAAGCTTTCTTT | CASSRRQIMNTEAFF
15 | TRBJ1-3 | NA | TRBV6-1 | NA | TGTGCCAGCAGTGACGATCGGGGCTCGGGGTACACCATATATTTT | CASSDDRGSGYTIYF
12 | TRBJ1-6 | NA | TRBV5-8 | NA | TGTGCCAGCAGCTTGGGGGGACGGTCCCTCCACTTT | CASSLGGRSLHF
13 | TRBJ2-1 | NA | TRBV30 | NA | TGTGCCTGGAGTGAGGACTTTACCAATGAGCAGTTCTTC | CAWSEDFTNEQFF
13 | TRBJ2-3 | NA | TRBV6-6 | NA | TGTGCCAGCAGTTATATACCTTTAGATACGCAGTATTTT | CASSYIPLDTQYF
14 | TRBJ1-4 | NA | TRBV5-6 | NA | TGTGCCAGCAGCACACAGAGCCTTAATGAAAAACTGTTTTTT | CASSTQSLNEKLFF
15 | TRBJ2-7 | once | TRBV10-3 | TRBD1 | TGTGCCATCAGTGCTCAGGGGGCAGAGGGCTACGAGCAGTACTTC | CAISAQGAEGYEQYF